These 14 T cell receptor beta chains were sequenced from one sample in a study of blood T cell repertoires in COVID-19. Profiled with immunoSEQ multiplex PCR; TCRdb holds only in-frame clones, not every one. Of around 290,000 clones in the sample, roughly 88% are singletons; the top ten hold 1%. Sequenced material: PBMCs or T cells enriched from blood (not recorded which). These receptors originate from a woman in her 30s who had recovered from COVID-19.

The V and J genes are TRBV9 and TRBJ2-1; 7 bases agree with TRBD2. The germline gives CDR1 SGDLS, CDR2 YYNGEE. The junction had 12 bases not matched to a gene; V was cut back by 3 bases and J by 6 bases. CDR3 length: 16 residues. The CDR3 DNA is TGTGCCAGCAGCGCCCCCCCACTAGCGCTAGTCAATGAGCAGTTCTTC. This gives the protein CASSAPPLALVNEQFF. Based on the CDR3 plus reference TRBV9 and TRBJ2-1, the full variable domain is DSGVTQTPKHLITATGQRVTLRCSPRSGDLSVYWYQQSLDQGLQFLIQYYNGEERAKGNILERFSAQQFPDLHSELNLSSLELGDSALYFCASSAPPLALVNEQFFGPGTRLTVL.

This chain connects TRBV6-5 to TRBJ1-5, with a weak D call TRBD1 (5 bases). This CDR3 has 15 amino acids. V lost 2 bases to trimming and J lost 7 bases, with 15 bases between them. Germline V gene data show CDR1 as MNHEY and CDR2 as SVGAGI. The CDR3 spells CASSYDAQGRQPQHF. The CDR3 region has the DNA TGTGCCAGCAGTTACGATGCCCAGGGAAGGCAGCCCCAGCATTTT.

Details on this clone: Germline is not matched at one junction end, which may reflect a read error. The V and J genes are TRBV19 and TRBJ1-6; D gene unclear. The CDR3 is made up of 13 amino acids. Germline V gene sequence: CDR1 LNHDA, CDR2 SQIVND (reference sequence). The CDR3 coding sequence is TGTGCCAGTAGTAGAGGGTACGGGTCACTCCTCCACTTT. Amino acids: CASSRGYGSLLHF.

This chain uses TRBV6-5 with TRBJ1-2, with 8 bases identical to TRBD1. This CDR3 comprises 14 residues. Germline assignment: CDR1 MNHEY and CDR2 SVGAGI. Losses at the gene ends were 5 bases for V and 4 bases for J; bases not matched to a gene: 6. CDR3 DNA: TGTGCCAGCAGTAGACAGGGGACGGGCTATGGCTACACCTTC. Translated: CASSRQGTGYGYTF.

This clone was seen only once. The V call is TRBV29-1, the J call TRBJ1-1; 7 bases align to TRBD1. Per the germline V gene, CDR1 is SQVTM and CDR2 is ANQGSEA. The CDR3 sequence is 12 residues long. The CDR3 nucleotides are TGCAGGGCACAGGGGTGGAGCACTGAAGCTTTCTTT. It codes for CRAQGWSTEAFF.

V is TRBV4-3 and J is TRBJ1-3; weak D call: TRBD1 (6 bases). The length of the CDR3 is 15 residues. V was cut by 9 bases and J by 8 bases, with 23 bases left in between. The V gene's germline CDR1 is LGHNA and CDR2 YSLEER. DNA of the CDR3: TGCGCCAGTACAACAGGGCGGCAAGTGCGGGACACCATATATTTT. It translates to CASTTGRQVRDTIYF.

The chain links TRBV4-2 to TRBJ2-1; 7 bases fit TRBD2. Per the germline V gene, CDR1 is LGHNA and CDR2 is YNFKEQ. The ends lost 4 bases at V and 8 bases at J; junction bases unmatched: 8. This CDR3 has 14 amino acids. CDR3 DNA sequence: TGTGCCAGCAGCCTCGGGACTATTGGCGATGAGCAGTTCTTC. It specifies CASSLGTIGDEQFF.

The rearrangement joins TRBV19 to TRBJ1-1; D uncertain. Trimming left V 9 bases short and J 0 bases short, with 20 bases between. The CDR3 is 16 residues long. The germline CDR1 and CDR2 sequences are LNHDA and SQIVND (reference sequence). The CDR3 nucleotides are TGTGCCAGCCAACCCCGGCGGGGAGGGATGAACACTGAAGCTTTCTTT. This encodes CASQPRRGGMNTEAFF. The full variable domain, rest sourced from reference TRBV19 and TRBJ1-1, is DGGITQSPKYLFRKEGQNVTLSCEQNLNHDAMYWYRQDPGQGLRLIYYSQIVNDFQKGDIAEGYSVSREKKESFPLTVTSAQKNPTAFYLCASQPRRGGMNTEAFFGQGTRLTVV.

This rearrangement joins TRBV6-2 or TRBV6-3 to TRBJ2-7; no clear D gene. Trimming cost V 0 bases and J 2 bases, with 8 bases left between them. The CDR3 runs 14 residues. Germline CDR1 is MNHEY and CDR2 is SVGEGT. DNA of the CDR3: TGTGCCAGCAGTTACTCGTACGGAGCCTACGAGCAGTACTTC. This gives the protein CASSYSYGAYEQYF.

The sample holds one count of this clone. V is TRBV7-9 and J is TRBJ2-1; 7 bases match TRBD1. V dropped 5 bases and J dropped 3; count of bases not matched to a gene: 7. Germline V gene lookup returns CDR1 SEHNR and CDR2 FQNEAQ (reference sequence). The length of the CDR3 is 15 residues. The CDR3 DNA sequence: TGTGCCAGCAGCCCTACAGGGGTAAACTACAATGAGCAGTTCTTC. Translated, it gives CASSPTGVNYNEQFF. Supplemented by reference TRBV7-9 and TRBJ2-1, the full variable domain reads DTGVSQNPRHKITKRGQNVTFRCDPISEHNRLYWYRQTLGQGPEFLTYFQNEAQLEKSRLLSDRFSAERPKGSFSTLEIQRTEQGDSAMYLCASSPTGVNYNEQFFGPGTRLTVL.

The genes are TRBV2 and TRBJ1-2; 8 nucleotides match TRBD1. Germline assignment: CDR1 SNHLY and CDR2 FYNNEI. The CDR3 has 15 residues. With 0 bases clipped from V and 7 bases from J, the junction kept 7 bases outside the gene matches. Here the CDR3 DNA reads TGTGCCAGCAGTGAAGCGGAAGGACAGGGCGGTGGCTACACCTTC. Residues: CASSEAEGQGGGYTF.

CDR3 nucleotides: TGTGCCACCAGCAGAGAATCGGTGAACACTGAAGCTTTCTTT. Translating gives CATSRESVNTEAFF. The gene calls are TRBV15 and TRBJ1-1; D not certain. Germline-derived CDR1 and CDR2 are LNHNV and YYDKDF (reference sequence). The CDR3 covers 14 residues. The V end lost 0 bases, the J end lost 0 bases, and 5 bases lay between the germline ends. Full variable domain (missing parts from reference TRBV15 and TRBJ1-1): DAMVIQNPRYQVTQFGKPVTLSCSQTLNHNVMYWYQQKSSQAPKLLFHYYDKDFNNEADTPDNFQSRRPNTSFCFLDIRSPGLGDTAMYLCATSRESVNTEAFFGQGTRLTVV.

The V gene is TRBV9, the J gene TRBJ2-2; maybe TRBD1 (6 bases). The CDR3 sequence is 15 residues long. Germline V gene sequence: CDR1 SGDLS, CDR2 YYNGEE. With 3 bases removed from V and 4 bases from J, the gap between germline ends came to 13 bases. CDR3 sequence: CASSEYTGPTGELFF. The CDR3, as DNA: TGTGCCAGCAGCGAATATACAGGGCCCACCGGGGAGCTGTTTTTT.

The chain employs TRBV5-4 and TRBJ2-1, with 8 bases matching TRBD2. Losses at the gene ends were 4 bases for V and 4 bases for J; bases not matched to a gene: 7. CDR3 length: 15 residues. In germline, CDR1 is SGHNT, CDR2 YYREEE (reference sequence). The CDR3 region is CASSPRSGGYNEQFF. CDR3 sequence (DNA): TGTGCCAGCAGCCCCCGGAGCGGGGGATACAATGAGCAGTTCTTC.